The entry below gives a single T cell receptor beta chain sequence along with its context. The CDR3 sequence is 16 residues long. With 6 bases clipped from V and 1 base from J, the junction kept 9 bases outside the gene matches. Germline lookup yields CDR1 SGHDT and CDR2 YYEEEE. Both 60 Vbeta primers and 13 Jbeta primers went into the PCR. Profiling relied on immunoSEQ multiplex PCR, and the TCRdb table lists in-frame clones only, not all of them. The sample includes 100,000 to 150,000 clones, 50% to 75% of them seen just once. This sample stems from a study of cytomegalovirus exposure and HLA in healthy donors.

This chain connects TRBV5-6 to TRBJ2-5; 10 bases fit TRBD1. This receptor was identified in a woman aged 40 to 50 in good health and CMV-seronegative. The sample was PBMCs. The CDR3 region has the DNA TGTGCCAGCACCAAGGGGACAGGGGTGCTCCAAGAGACCCAGTACTTC. This gives the protein CASTKGTGVLQETQYF.